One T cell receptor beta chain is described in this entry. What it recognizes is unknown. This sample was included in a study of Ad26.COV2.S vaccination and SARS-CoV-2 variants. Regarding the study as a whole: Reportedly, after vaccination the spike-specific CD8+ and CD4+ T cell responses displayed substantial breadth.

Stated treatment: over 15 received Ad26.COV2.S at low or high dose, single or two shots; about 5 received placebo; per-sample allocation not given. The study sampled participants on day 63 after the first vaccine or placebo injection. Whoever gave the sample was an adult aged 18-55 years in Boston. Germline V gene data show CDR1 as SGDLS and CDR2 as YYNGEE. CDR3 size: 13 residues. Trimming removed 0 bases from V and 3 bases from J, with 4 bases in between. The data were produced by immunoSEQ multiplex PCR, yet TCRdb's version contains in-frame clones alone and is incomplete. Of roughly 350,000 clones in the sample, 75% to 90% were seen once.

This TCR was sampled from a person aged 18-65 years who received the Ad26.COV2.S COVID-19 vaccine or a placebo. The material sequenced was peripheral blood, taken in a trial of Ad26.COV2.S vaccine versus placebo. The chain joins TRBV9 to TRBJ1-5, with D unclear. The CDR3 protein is CASSVGANQPQHF. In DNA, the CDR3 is TGTGCCAGCAGCGTAGGCGCCAATCAGCCCCAGCATTTT.